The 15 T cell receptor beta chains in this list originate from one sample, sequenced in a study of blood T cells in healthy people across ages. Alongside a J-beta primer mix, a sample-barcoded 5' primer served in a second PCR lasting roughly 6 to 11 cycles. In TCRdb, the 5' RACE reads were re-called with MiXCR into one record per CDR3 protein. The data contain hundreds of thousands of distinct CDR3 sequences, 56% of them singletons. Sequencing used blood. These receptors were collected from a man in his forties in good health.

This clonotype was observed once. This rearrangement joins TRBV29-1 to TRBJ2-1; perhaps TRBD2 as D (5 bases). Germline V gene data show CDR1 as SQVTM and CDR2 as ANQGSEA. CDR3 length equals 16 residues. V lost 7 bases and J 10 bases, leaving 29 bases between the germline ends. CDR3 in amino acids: CSATLLMGRATFEQFF. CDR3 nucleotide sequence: TGCAGCGCTACACTTCTTATGGGGAGAGCAACATTCGAGCAGTTCTTC.

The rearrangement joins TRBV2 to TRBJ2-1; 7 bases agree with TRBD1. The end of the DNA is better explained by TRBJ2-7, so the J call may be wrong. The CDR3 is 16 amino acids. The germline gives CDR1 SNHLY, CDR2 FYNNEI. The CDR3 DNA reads TGTGCCAGCAGTGATTTAGATACAGGGGACGACAATGAGCAGTACTTC. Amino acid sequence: CASSDLDTGDDNEQYF.

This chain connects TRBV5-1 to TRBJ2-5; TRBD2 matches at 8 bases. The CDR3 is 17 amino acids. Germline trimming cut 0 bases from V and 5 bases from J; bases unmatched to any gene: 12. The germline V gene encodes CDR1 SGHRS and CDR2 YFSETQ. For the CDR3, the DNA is TGCGCCAGCAGCTTGGAAGGAAGGACTAGCCTCCGTGAGACCCAGTACTTC. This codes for CASSLEGRTSLRETQYF.

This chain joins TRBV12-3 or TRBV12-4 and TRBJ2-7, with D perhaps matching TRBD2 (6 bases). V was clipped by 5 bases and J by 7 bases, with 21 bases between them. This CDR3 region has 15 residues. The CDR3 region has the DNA TGTGCCAGCAGTGATGCGGGACTGAGATACAATGAGCAGTACTTC. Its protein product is CASSDAGLRYNEQYF.

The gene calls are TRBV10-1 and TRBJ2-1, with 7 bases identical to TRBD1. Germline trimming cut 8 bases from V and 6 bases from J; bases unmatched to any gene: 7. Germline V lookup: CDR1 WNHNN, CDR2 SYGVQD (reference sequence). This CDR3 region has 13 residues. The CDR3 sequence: CASSGQVGNEQFF. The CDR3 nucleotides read TGCGCCAGCTCAGGACAGGTGGGCAATGAGCAGTTCTTC.

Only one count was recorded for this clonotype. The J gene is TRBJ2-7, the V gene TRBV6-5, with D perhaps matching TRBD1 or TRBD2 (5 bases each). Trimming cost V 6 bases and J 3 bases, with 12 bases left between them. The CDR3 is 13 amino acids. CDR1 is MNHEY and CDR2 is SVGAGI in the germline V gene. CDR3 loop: CASRGPTFYEQYF. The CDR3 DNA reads TGTGCCAGCAGGGGACCAACATTCTACGAGCAGTACTTC.

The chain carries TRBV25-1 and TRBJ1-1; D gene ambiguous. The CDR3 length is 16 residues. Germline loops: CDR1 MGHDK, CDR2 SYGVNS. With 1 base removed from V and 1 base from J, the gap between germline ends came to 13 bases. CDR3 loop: CASSESTGEANTEAFF. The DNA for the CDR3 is TGTGCCAGCAGTGAATCCACGGGAGAAGCGAACACTGAAGCTTTCTTT.

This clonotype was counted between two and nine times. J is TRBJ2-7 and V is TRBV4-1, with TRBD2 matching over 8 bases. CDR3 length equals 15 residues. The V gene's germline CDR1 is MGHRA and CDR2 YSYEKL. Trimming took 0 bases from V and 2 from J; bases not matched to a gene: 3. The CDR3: CASSQELAVPYEQYF. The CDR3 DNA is TGCGCCAGCAGCCAAGAACTAGCGGTACCCTACGAGCAGTACTTC.

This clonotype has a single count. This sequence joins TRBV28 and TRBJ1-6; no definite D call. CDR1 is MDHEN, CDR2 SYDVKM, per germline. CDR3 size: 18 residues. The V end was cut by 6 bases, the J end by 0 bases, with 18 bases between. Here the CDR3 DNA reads TGTGCCAGCAGCGACTTGGGGAGATCTAGCTCCTATAATTCACCCCTCCACTTT. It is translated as CASSDLGRSSSYNSPLHF.

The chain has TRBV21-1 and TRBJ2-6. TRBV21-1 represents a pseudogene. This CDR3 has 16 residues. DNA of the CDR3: TGTGCCAGCAGCCGGAGCCTGCTTTCTGGGGCCAACGTCCCGACTTTC. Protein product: CASSRSLLSGANVPTF.

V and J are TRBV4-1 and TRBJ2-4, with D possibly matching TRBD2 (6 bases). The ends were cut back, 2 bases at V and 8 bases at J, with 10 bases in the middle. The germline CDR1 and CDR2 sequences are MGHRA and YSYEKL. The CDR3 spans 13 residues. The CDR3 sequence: CASSQIGEDIQYF. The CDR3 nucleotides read TGCGCCAGCAGCCAAATTGGGGAGGACATTCAGTACTTC.

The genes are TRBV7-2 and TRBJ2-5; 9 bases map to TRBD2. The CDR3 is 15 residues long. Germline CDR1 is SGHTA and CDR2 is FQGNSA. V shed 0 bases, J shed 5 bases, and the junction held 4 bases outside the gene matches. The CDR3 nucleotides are TGTGCCAGCAGCTTAGCTAGCGGGGGTGGGGAGACCCAGTACTTC. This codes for CASSLASGGGETQYF.

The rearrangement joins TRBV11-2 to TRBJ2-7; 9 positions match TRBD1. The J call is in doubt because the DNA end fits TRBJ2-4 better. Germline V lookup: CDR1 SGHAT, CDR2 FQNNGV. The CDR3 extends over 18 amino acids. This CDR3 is CASSLGQRRQGEENIQYF. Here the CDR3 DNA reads TGTGCCAGCAGCTTAGGACAGAGGCGACAGGGGGAAGAAAACATTCAGTACTTC.

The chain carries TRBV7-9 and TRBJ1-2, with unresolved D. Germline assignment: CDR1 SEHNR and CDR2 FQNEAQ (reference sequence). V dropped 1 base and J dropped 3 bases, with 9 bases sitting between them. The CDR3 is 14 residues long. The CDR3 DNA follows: TGTGCCAGCAGCTTAGACGCCGAGTACTATGGCTACACCTTC. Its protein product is CASSLDAEYYGYTF.

In DNA form, the CDR3 reads TGTGCCAGCAGTTTCTCCGCGGCGGGAGAGCAGTACTTC. It encodes CASSFSAAGEQYF. This sequence joins TRBV12-3 or TRBV12-4 and TRBJ2-5; 7 bases line up with TRBD2. This CDR3 has 13 amino acids. The V gene end was trimmed by 3 bases and the J gene end by 11 bases; junction bases not matched to a gene: 9.